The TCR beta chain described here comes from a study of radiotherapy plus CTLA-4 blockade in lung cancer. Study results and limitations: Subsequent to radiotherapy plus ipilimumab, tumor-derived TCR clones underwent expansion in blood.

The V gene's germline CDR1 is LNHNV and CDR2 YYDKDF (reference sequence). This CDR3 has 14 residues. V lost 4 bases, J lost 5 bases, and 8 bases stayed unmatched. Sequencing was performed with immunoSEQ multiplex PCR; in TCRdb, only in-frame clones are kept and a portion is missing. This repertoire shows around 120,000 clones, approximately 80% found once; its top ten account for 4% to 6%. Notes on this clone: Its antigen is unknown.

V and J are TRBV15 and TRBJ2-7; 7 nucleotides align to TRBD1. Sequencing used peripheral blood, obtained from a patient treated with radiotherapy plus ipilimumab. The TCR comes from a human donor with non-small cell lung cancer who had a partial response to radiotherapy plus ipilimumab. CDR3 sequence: CATSTSTGFHEQYF. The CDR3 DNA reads TGTGCCACCAGCACGTCGACAGGGTTCCACGAGCAGTACTTC.